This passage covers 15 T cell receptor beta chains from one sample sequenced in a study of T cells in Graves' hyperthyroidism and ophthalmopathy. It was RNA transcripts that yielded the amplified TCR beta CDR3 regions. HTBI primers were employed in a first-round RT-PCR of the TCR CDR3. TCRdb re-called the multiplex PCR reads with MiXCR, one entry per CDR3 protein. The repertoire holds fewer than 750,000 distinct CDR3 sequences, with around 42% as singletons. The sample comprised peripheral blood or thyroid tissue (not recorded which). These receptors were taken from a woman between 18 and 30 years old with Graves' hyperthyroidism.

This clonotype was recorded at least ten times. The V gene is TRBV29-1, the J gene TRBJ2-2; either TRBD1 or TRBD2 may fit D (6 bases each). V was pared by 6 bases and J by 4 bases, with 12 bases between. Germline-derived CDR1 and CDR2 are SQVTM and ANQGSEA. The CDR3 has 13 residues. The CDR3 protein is CSVMGGSTGELFF. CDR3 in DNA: TGCAGCGTGATGGGGGGCAGCACCGGGGAGCTGTTTTTT.

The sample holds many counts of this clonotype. The CDR3 here is CASGPLMAVNQPQHF. The CDR3 DNA reads as TGTGCCAGCGGCCCACTGATGGCAGTCAATCAGCCCCAGCATTTT. The rearrangement joins TRBV6-2 or TRBV6-3 to TRBJ1-5; D is undetermined. The CDR3 has 15 residues. Trimming removed 8 bases from V and 3 bases from J, with 17 bases in between. CDR1 is MNHEY and CDR2 is SVGEGT in the germline V gene.

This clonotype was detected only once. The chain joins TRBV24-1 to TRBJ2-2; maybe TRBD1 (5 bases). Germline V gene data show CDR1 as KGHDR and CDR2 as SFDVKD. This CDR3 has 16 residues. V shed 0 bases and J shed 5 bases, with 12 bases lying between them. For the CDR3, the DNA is TGTGCCACCAGTGATTTGATGCAGGGTGGGACCGGGGAGCTGTTTTTT. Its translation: CATSDLMQGGTGELFF.

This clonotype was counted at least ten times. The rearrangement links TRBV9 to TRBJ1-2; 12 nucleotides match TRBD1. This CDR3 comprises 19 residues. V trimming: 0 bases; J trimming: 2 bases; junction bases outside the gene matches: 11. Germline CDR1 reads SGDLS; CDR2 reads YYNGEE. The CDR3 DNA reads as TGTGCCAGCAGCGTAGCCTCAGCCGGGACAGGGGGCTTGAACTATGGCTACACCTTC. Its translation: CASSVASAGTGGLNYGYTF. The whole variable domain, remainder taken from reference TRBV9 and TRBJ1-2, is DSGVTQTPKHLITATGQRVTLRCSPRSGDLSVYWYQQSLDQGLQFLIQYYNGEERAKGNILERFSAQQFPDLHSELNLSSLELGDSALYFCASSVASAGTGGLNYGYTFGSGTRLTVV.

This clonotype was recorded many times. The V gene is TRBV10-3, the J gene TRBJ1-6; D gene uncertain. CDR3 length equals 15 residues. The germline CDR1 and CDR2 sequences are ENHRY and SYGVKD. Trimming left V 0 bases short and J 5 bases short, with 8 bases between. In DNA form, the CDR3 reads TGTGCCATCAGTGAGTCACAGCTTAATAATTCACCCCTCCACTTT. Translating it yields CAISESQLNNSPLHF.

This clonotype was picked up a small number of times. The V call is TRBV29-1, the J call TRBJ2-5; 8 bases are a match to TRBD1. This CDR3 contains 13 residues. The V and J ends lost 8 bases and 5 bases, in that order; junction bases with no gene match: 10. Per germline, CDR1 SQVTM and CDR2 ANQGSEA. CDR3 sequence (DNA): TGCAGCCCGGCAGGGGGCACGGGCGAGACCCAGTACTTC. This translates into CSPAGGTGETQYF.

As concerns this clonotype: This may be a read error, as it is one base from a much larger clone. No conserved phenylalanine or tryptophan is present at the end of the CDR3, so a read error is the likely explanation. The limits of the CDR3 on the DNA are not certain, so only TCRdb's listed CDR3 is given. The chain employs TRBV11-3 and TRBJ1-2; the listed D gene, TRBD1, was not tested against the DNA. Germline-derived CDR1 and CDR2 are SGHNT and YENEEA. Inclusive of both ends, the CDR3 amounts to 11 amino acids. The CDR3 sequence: CASSLGQGGTL.

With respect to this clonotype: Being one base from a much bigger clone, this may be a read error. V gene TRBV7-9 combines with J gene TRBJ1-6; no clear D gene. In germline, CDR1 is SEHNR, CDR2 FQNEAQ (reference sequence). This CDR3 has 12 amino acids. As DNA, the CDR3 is TGTGCCAGCAGCCTTGGAAGTCAACCCCTCCGCTTT. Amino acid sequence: CASSLGSQPLRF.

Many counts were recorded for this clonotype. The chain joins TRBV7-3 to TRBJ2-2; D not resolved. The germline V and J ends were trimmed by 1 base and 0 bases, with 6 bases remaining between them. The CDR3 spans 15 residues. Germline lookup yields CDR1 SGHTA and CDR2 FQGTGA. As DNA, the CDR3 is TGTGCCAGCAGCTTAAGGCCAGCGAACACCGGGGAGCTGTTTTTT. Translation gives CASSLRPANTGELFF.

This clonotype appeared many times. The CDR3 DNA reads TGTGCCAGCAGCTTAACTCCGGGACGAAGCAACACCATATATTTT. This encodes CASSLTPGRSNTIYF. This chain uses TRBV7-9 with TRBJ1-3, with D maybe TRBD1 (5 bases). The germline gives CDR1 SEHNR, CDR2 FQNEAQ (reference sequence). CDR3 length: 15 amino acids. V was trimmed by 2 bases and J by 7 bases, leaving 15 bases between them.

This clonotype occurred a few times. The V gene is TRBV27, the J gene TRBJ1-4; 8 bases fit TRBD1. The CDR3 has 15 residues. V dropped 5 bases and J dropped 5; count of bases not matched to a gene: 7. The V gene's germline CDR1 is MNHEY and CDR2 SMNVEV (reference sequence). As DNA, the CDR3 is TGTGCCAGCAGTACCCTACAGGGGGAAAATGAAAAACTGTTTTTT. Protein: CASSTLQGENEKLFF.

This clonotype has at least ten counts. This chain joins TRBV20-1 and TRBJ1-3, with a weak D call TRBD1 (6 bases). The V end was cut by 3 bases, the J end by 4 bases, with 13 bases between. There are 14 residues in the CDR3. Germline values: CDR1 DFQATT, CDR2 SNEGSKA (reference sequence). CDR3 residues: CSARSTGPGNTIYF. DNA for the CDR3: TGCAGTGCTAGGTCCACAGGGCCGGGAAACACCATATATTTT.

The CDR3 region has the DNA TGTGCCATCAGTCGGGACAGGGACTATGGCTACACCTTC. This codes for CAISRDRDYGYTF. The chain couples TRBV10-3 to TRBJ1-2; 9 nucleotides line up with TRBD1. V trimming: 5 bases; J trimming: 3 bases; junction bases outside the gene matches: 1. Germline V gene lookup returns CDR1 ENHRY and CDR2 SYGVKD. CDR3 length: 13 amino acids.

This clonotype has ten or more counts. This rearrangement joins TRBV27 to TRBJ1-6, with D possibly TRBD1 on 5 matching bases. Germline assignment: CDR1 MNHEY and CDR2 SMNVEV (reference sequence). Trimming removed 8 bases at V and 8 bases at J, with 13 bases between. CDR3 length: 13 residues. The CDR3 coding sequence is TGTGCCAGCTCTAAACCGGGGGATTCACCCCTCCACTTT. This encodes CASSKPGDSPLHF.

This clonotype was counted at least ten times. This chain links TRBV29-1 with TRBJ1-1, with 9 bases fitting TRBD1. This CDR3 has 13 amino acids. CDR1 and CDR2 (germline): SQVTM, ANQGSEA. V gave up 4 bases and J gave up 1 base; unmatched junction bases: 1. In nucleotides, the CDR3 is TGCAGCGTTGGGGGACAGGGGAACACTGAAGCTTTCTTT. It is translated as CSVGGQGNTEAFF.